The clone carrying this T cell receptor beta chain is a singleton in its sample. This entry belongs to a study of shared clonotypes between healthy human individuals. CDR3 size: 13 residues. Germline V gene lookup returns CDR1 SGDLS and CDR2 YYNGEE. Trimming removed 2 bases from V and 8 bases from J, with 10 bases in between. Sequenced by immunoSEQ multiplex PCR; TCRdb stores in-frame clones only, minus some. The sample has roughly 2.2 million clones, over 85% seen once; the top ten hold 0.39%. This sequence originates from a man aged 18 to 29 in good health. Some clones in this sample may be carry-over from other donors' samples. The sample taken for sequencing was naive CD4+ T cells from PBMCs. Indicated subset: CD45RA+ positively selected. V and J are TRBV9 and TRBJ1-4; D unresolved. The CDR3 sequence: CASSVEAGEKLFF. The CDR3 DNA reads TGTGCCAGCAGCGTGGAAGCTGGGGAAAAACTGTTTTTT.